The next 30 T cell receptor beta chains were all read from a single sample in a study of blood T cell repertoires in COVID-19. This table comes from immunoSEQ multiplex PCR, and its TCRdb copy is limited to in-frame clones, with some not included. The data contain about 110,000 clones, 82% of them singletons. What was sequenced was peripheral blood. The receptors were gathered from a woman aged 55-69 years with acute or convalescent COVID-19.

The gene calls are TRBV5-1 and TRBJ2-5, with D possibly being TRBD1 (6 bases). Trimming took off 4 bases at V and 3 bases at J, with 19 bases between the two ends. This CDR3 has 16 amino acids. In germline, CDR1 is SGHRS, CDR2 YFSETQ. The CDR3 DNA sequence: TGCGCCAGCAGCACCCAACAGGGCCCCCAAGAAGAGACCCAGTACTTC. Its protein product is CASSTQQGPQEETQYF.

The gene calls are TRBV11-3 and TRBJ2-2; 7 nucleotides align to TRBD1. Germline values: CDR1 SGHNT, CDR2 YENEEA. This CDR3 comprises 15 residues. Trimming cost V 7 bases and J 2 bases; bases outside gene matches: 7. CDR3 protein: CASTKGQPNTGELFF. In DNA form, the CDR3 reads TGTGCCAGCACTAAGGGACAGCCTAACACCGGGGAGCTGTTTTTT.

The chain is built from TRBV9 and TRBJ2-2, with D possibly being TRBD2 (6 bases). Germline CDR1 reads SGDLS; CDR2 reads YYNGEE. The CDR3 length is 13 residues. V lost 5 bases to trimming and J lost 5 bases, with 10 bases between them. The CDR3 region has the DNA TGTGCCAGCAGGGCGGGGAGTACCGGGGAGCTGTTTTTT. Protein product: CASRAGSTGELFF.

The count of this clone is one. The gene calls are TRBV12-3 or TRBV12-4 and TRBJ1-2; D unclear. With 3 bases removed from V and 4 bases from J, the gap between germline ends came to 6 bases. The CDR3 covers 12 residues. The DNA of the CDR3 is TGTGCCAGCAGTTTCACGGGCTATGGCTACACCTTC. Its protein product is CASSFTGYGYTF.

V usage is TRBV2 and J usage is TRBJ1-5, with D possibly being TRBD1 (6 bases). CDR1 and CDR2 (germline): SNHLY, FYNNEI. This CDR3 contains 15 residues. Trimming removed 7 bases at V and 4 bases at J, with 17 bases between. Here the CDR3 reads CASTLEGGENQPQHF. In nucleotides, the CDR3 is TGTGCCAGCACCTTGGAGGGGGGGGAGAATCAGCCCCAGCATTTT.

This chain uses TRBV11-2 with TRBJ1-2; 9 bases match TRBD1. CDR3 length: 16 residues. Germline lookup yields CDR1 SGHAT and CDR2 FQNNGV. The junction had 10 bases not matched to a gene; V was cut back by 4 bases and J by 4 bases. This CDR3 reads CASSSVGTGYGYGYTF. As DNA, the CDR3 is TGTGCCAGCAGCTCGGTCGGGACAGGGTATGGCTATGGCTACACCTTC.

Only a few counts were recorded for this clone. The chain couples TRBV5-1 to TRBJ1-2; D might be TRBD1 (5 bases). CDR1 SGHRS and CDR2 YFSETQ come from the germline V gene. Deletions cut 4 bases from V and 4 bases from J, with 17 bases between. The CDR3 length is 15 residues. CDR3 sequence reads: CASSLLPGEIYGYTF. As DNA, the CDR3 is TGCGCCAGCAGCCTACTTCCGGGGGAAATCTATGGCTACACCTTC.

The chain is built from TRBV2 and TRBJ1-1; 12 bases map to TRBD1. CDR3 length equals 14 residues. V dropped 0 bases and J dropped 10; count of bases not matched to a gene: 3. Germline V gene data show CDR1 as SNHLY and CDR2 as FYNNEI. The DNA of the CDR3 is TGTGCCAGCAGTGAAGCGGGACAGGGGGCTAGAGCTTTCTTT. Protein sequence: CASSEAGQGARAFF.

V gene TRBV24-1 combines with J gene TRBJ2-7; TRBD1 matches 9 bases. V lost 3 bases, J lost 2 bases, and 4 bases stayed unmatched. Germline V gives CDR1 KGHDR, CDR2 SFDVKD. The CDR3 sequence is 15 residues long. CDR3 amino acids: CATSDTGGSPYEQYF. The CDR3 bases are TGTGCCACCAGTGATACAGGGGGCTCCCCCTACGAGCAGTACTTC.

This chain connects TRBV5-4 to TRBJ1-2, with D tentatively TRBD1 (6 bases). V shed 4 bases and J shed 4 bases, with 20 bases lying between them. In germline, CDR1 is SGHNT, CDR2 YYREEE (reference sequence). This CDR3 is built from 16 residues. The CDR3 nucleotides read TGTGCCAGCAGCCCTCCCCCCTCCGGGGGGCCCTATGGCTACACCTTC. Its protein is CASSPPPSGGPYGYTF.

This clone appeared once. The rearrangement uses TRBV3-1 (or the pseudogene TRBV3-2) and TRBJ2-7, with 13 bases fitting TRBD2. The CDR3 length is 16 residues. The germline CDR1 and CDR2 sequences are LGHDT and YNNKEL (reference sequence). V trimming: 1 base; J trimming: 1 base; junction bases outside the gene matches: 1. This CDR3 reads CASSQGGLAGSYEQYF. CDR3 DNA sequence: TGTGCCAGCAGCCAAGGGGGACTAGCGGGATCCTACGAGCAGTACTTC.

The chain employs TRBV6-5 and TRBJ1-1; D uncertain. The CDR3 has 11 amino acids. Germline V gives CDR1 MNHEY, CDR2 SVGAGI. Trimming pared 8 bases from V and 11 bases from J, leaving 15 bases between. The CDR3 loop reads CASFVSSRAFF. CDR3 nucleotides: TGTGCCAGCTTCGTTTCGTCGCGGGCTTTCTTT.

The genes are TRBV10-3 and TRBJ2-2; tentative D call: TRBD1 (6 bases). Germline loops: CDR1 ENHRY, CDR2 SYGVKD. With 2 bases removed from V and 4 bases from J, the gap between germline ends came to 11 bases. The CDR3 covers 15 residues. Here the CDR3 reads CAISEGGSGTGELFF. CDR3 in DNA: TGTGCCATCAGTGAGGGGGGCTCAGGCACCGGGGAGCTGTTTTTT.

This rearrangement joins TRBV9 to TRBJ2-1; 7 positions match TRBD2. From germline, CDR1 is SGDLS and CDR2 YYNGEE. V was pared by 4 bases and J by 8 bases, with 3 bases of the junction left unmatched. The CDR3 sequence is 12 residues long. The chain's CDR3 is CASSSRGDEQFF. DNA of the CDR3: TGTGCCAGCAGCTCCCGGGGGGATGAGCAGTTCTTC.

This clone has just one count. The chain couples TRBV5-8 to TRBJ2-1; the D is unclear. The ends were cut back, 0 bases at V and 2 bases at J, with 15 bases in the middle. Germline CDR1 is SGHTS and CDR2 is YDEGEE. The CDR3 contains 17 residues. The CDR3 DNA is TGTGCCAGCAGCTTGGGGGCTATCGGTGCAGCCTACAATGAGCAGTTCTTC. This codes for CASSLGAIGAAYNEQFF.

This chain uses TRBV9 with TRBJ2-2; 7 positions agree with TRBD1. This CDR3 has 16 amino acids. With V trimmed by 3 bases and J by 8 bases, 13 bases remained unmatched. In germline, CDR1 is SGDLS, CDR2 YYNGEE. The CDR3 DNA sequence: TGTGCCAGCAGCGGGGTAGGGACAGAGGAATGGGGGGAGCTGTTTTTT. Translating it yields CASSGVGTEEWGELFF.

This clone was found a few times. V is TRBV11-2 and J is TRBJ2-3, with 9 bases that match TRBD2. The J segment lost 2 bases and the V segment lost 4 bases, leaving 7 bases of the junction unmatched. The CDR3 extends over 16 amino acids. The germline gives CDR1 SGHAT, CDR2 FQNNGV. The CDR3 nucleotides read TGTGCCAGCAGCTCCTTAGCGGGGGACATCACAGATACGCAGTATTTT. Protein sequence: CASSSLAGDITDTQYF.

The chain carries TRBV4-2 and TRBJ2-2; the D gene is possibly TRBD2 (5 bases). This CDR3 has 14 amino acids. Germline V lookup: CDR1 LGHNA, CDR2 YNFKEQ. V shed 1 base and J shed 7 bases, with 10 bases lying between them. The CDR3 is CASSQVGVIGELFF. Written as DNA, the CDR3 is TGTGCCAGCAGCCAAGTCGGGGTGATCGGGGAGCTGTTTTTT.

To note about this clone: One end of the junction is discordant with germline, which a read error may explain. The CDR3 protein is CVRSLVVELPQTHRDYTF. CDR3 sequence (DNA): TGTGTCAGAAGCTTGGTTGTCGAGTTACCACAAACCCACAGGGATTACACCTTC. The V call is TRBV5-3, the J call TRBJ1-2, with D maybe TRBD1 (6 bases). TRBV5-3 is assigned to the ORF class and has an uncertain function. The CDR3 extends over 18 amino acids.

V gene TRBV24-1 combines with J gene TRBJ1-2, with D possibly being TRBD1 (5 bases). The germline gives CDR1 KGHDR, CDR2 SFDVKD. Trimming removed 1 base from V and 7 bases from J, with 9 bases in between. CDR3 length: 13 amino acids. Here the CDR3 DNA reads TGTGCCACCAGTGATTTTAAACAGGTTGGCTACACCTTC. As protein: CATSDFKQVGYTF.

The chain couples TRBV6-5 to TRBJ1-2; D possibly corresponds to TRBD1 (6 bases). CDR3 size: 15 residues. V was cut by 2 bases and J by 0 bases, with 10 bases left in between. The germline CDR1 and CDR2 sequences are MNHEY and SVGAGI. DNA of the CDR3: TGTGCCAGCAGTTACGGGGGGGCGACTAACTATGGCTACACCTTC. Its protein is CASSYGGATNYGYTF.

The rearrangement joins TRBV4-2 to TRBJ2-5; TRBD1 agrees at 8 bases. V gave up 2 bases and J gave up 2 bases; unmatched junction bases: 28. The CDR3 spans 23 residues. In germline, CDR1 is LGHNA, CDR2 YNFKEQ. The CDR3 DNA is TGTGCCAGCAGCCAACTGGTAGGACAGGGAAAGTCGTCGAATCGGGGAGTTCAAGAGACCCAGTACTTC. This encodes CASSQLVGQGKSSNRGVQETQYF.

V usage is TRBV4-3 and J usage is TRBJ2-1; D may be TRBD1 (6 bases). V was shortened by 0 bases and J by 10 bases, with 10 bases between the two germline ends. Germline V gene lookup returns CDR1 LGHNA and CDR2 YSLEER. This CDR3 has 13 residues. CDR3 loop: CASSQETGGEQFF. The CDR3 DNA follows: TGCGCCAGCAGCCAAGAGACAGGCGGGGAGCAGTTCTTC.

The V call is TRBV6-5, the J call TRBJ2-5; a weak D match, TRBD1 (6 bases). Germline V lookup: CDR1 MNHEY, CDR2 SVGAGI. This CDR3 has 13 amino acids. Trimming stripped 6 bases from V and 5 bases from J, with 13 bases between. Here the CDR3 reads CASRMTGAETQYF. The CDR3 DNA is TGTGCCAGCAGGATGACAGGTGCGGAGACCCAGTACTTC.

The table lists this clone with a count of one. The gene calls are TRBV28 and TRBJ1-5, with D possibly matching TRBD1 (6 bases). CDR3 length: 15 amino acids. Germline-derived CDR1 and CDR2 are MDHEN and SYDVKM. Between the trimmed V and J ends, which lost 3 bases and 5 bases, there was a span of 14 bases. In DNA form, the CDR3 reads TGTGCCAGCAGTTTTGCAGGGGCCGAGGATCAGCCCCAGCATTTT. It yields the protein CASSFAGAEDQPQHF.

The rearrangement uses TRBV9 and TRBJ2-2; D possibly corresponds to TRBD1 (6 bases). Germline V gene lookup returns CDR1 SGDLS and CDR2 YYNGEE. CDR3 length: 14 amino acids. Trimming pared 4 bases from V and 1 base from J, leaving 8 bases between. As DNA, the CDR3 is TGTGCCAGCAGCAAGGGACAGAACACCGGGGAGCTGTTTTTT. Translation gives CASSKGQNTGELFF.

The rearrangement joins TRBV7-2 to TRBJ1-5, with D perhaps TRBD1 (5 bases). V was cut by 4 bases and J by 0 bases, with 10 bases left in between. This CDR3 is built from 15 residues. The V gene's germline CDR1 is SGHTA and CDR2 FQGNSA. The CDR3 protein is CASSWRDGSNQPQHF. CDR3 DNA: TGTGCCAGCAGCTGGCGGGACGGTAGCAATCAGCCCCAGCATTTT.

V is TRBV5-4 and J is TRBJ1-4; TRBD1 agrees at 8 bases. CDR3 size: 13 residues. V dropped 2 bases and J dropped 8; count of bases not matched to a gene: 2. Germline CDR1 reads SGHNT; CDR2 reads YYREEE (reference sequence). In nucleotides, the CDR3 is TGTGCCAGCAGCTTACAGGGGGGCGAAAAACTGTTTTTT. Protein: CASSLQGGEKLFF.

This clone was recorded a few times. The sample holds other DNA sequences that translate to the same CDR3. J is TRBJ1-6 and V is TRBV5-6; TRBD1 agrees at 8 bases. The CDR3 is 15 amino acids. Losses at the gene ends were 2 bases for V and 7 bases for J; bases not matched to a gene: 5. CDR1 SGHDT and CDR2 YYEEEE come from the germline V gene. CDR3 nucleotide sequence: TGTGCCAGCAGCTTAGGACAGGGTTTAAATTCACCCCTCCACTTT. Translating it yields CASSLGQGLNSPLHF. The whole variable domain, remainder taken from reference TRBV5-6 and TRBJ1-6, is DAGVTQSPTHLIKTRGQQVTLRCSPKSGHDTVSWYQQALGQGPQFIFQYYEEEERQRGNFPDRFSGHQFPNYSSELNVNALLLGDSALYLCASSLGQGLNSPLHFGNGTRLTVT.

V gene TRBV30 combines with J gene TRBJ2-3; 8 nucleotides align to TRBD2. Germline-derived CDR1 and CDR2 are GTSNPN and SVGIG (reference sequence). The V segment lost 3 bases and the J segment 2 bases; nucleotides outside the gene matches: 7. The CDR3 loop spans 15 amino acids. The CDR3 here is CAWSEVAGYTDTQYF. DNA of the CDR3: TGTGCCTGGAGCGAAGTAGCGGGGTACACAGATACGCAGTATTTT.